This T cell receptor (beta chain) was retrieved from a study of monozygotic twins with inflammatory bowel disease. Findings and limits, study-wide: Inverse Simpson values showed less TCRbeta diversity in IBD patients than in their healthy co-twins. The authors found no support for a single strong IBD-associated signal or clonotype.

The CDR3 contains 12 residues. The germline V gene encodes CDR1 MDHEN and CDR2 SYDVKM. A remark on this clonotype: No antigen is known for it.

Template switching incorporated UMIs with a 6-nucleotide sample barcode. TCRdb reprocessed the 5' RACE reads, keeping one entry per CDR3 protein, no DNA. The sample includes about 160,000 distinct CDR3 sequences. Blood samples of less than 3 ml were drawn from every donor. Sequenced material: blood. The clonotype originates from a human donor with ulcerative colitis or Crohn's disease, or a healthy co-twin of an affected twin (not recorded which). The rearrangement uses TRBV28 and TRBJ1-1. The CDR3 here is CAARYMNTEAFF.